Sequencing of this TCR beta chain was carried out in a study of blood T cell repertoires in COVID-19. On the study more broadly: Acute and convalescent COVID-19 samples came from the United States, Italy and Spain. T cells, B-cell-depleted T cells, or PBMCs supplied cDNA or gDNA.

In the original workflow: Estimation of nucleated cell counts was performed using reference gene primer amplification. The data were produced by immunoSEQ multiplex PCR, yet TCRdb's version contains in-frame clones alone and is incomplete. The V and J calls and clone size were taken over from that table, and D and trimming were inferred from the DNA. The sample carries around 60,000 clones, approximately 87% recorded once. Germline CDR1 LGHNA, CDR2 YSLEER. V shed 2 bases, J shed 6 bases, and the junction held 3 bases outside the gene matches. This CDR3 has 14 residues. Sequences were obtained from peripheral blood. This sequence joins TRBV4-3 and TRBJ2-1; 8 bases fit TRBD1. The sequence was obtained from a human donor in a cohort sampled during active COVID-19. The DNA of the CDR3 is TGCGCCAGCAGCCAACAGGACAGGGCCAATGAGCAGTTCTTC. Translating gives CASSQQDRANEQFF.